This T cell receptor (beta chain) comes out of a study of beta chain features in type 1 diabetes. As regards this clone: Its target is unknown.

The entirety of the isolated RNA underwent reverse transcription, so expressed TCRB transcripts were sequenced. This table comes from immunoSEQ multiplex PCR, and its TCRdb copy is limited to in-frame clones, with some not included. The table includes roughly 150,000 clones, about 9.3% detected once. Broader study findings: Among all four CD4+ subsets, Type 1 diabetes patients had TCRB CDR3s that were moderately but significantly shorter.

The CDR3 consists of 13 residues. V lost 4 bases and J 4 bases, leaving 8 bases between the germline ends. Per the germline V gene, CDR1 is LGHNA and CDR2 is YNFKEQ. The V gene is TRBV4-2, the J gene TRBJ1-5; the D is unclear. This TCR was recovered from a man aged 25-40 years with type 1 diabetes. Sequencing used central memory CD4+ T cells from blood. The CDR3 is CASSPRRNQPQHF. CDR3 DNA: TGTGCCAGCAGCCCGAGGAGAAATCAGCCCCAGCATTTT.